The sample holds a few counts of the clone carrying this T cell receptor (beta chain). Its antigen is unknown. This CDR3 region has 15 residues. CDR1 and CDR2 (germline): ENHRY, SYGVKD. Trimming removed 2 bases from V and 8 bases from J; junction bases left unmatched: 8. The sample is drawn from a study of T cells in localized non-small cell lung cancer. Study outcomes and limitations: The study detected a median approximately 55 of the top 100 tumor clones in adjacent lung.

Measured with immunoSEQ multiplex PCR; TCRdb has only the in-frame clones, and not every one. The sample shows roughly 25,000 clones, more than 65% of them seen only once. This clonotype was obtained from a man between 40 and 69 years old with stage II lung adenocarcinoma. The chain couples TRBV10-3 to TRBJ2-1, with TRBD1 identical over 8 bases. The source material was PBMCs, sampled before any cancer treatment. This chain's CDR3 is CAISEPGQGEHEQFF. Here the CDR3 DNA reads TGTGCCATCAGTGAGCCAGGACAGGGTGAACATGAGCAGTTCTTC.